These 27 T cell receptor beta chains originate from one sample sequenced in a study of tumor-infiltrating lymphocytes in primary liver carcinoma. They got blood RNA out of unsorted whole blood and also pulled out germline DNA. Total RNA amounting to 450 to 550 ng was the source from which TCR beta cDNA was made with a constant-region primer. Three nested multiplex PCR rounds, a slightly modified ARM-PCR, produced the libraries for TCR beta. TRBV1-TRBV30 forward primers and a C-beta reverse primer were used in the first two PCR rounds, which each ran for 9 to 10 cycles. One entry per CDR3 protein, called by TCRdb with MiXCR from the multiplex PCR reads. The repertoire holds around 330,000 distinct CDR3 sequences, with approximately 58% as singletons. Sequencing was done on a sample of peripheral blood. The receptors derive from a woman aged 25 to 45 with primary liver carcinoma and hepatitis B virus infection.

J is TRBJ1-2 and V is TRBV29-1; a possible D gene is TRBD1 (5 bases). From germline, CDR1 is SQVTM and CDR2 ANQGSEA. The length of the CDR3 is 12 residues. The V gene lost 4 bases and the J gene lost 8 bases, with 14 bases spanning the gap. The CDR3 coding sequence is TGCAGCGTTGGACATGGGGCGCGGGGCTACACCTTC. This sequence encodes CSVGHGARGYTF. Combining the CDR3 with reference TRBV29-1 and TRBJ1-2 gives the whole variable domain SAVISQKPSRDICQRGTSLTIQCQVDSQVTMMFWYRQQPGQSLTLIATANQGSEATYESGFVIDKFPISRPNLTFSTLTVSNMSPEDSSIYLCSVGHGARGYTFGSGTRLTVV.

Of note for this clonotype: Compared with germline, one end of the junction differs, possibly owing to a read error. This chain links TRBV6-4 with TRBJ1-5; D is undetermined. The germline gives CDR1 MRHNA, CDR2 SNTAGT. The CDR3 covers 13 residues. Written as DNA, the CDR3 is TGTGCCAGCAGTGACGAGATTGGGCAGCCCCGGCATTTT. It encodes CASSDEIGQPRHF.

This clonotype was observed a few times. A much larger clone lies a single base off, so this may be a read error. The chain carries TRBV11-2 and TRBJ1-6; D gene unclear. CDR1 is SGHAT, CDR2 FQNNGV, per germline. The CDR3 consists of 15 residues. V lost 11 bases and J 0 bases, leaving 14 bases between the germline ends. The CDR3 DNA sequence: TGTGCCGGGCCCGACACGAGCTCCTATAATTCACCCCTCCACTTT. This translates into CAGPDTSSYNSPLHF.

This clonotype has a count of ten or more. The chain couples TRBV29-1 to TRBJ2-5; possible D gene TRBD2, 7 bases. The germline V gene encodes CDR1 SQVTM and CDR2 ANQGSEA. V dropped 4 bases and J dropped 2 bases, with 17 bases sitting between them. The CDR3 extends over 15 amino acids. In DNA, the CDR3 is TGCAGCGTTGGGGGGGGGCTAGCGAAACAAGAGACCCAGTACTTC. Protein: CSVGGGLAKQETQYF. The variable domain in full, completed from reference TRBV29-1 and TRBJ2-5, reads SAVISQKPSRDICQRGTSLTIQCQVDSQVTMMFWYRQQPGQSLTLIATANQGSEATYESGFVIDKFPISRPNLTFSTLTVSNMSPEDSSIYLCSVGGGLAKQETQYFGPGTRLLVL.

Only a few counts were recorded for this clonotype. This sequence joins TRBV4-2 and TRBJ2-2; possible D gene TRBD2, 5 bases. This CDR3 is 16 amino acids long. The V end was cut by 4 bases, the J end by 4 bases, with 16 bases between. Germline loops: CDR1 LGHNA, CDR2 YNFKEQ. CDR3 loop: CASSPRGWGGTGELFF. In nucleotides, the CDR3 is TGTGCCAGCAGCCCCCGGGGATGGGGTGGCACCGGGGAGCTGTTTTTT.

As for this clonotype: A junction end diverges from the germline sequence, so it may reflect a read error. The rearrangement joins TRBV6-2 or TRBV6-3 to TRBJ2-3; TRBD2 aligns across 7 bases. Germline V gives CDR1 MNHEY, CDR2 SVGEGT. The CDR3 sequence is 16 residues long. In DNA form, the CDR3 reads TGTGCCAGCAGTCCGGCGGGGGTCGGGAACGCAGATATGCAGTATTTT. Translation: CASSPAGVGNADMQYF.

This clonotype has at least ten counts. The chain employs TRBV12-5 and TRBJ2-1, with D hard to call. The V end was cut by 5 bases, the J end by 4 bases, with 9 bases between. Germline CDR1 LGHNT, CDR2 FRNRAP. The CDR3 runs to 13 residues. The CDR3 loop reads CASGVSRYNEQFF. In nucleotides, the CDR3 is TGTGCTAGTGGTGTAAGTCGGTACAATGAGCAGTTCTTC. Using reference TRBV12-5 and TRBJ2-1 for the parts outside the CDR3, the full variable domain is DARVTQTPRHKVTEMGQEVTMRCQPILGHNTVFWYRQTMMQGLELLAYFRNRAPLDDSGMPKDRFSAEMPDATLATLKIQPSEPRDSAVYFCASGVSRYNEQFFGPGTRLTVL.

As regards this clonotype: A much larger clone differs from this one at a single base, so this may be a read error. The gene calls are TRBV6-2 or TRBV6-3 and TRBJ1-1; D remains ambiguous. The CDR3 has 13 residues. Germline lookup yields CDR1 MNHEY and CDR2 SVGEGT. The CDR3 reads CARSYPLGTEAFF. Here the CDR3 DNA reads TGTGCCAGGAGTTACCCGCTGGGAACTGAAGCTTTCTTT.

Here the CDR3 DNA reads TGTGCCAGCAGTTTCTCCTCGAGCACCGGGGAGCTGTTTTTT. It is translated as CASSFSSSTGELFF. This chain connects TRBV12-3 or TRBV12-4 to TRBJ2-2; D remains ambiguous. This CDR3 comprises 14 residues. V lost 3 bases and J lost 4, with 9 bases in between.

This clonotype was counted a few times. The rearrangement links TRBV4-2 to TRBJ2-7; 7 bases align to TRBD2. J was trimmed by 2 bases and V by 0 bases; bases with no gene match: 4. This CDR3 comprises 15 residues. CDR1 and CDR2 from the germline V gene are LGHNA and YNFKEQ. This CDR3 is CASSQEASGTYEQYF. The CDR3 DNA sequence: TGTGCCAGCAGCCAAGAAGCTAGCGGAACCTACGAGCAGTACTTC.

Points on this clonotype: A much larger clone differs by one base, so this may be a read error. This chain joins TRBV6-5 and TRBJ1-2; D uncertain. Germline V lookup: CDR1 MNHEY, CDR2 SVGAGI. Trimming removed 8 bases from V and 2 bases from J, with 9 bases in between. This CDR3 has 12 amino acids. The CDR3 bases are TGTGCCAGCCGTGCAATGAACTATGGCTACACCTTC. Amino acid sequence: CASRAMNYGYTF.

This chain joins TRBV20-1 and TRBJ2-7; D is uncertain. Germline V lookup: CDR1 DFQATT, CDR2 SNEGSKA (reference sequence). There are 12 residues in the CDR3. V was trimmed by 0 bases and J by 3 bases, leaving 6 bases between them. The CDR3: CSARDDLYEQYF. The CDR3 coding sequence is TGCAGTGCTAGAGATGATCTCTACGAGCAGTACTTC.

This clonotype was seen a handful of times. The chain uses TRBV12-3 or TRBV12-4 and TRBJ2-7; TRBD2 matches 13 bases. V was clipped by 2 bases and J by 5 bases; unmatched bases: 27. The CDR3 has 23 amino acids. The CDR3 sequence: CASSLRVRGAATGTSGIIDEQYF. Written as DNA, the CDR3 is TGTGCCAGCAGTTTACGCGTGCGGGGGGCAGCTACCGGGACTAGCGGGATTATAGACGAGCAGTACTTC.

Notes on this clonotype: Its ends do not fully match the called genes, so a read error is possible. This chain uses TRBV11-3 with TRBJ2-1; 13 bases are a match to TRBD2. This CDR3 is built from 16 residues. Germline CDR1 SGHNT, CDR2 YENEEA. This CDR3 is CASRVTSGRADNEQLF. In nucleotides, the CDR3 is TGTGCCAGCAGGGTTACTAGCGGGAGGGCCGACAATGAGCAGCTATTC.

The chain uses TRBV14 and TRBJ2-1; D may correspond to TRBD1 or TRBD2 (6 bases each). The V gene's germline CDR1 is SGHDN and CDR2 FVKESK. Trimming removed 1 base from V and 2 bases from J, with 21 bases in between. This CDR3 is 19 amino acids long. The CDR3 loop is CASSQGGASERGAYNEQFF. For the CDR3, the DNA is TGTGCCAGCAGCCAAGGGGGTGCTAGCGAGAGGGGGGCCTACAATGAGCAGTTCTTC.

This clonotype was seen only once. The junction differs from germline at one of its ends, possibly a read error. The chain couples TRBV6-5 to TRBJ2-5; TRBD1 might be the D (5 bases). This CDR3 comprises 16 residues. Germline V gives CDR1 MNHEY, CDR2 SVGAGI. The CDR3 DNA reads TGTGCCGGCAGAGAAAGGGGAAGGGTCGGGCAAGAGACCCAGTACTTC. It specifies CAGRERGRVGQETQYF.

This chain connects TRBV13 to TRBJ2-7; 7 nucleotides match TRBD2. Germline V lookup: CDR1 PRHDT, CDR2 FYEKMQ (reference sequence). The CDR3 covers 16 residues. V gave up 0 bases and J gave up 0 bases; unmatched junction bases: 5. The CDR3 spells CASSLGREAISYEQYF. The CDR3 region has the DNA TGTGCCAGCAGCTTAGGCCGGGAGGCCATCTCCTACGAGCAGTACTTC.

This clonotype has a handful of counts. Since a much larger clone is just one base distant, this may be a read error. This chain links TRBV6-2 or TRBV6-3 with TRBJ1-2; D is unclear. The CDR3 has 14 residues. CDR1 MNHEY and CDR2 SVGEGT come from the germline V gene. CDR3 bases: TGTACCAGCAGATTGGCAGGCGCTGGCTATGGCTACACCTTC. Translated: CTSRLAGAGYGYTF.

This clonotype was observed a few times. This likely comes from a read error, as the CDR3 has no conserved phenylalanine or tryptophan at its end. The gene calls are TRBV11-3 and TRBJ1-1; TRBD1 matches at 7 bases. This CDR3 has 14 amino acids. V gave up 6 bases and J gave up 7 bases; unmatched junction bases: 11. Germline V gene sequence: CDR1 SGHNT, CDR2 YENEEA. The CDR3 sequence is CASSLRDRYFEAFL. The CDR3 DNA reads TGTGCCAGCAGTTTAAGGGACAGATATTTTGAAGCTTTCCTT.

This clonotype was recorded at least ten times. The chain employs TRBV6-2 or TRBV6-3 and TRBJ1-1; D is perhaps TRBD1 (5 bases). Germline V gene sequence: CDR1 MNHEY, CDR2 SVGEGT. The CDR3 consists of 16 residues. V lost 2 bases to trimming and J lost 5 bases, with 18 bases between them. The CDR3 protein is CASSYAGDGAKTEAFF. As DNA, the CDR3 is TGTGCCAGCAGTTACGCTGGGGACGGGGCTAAGACTGAAGCTTTCTTT.

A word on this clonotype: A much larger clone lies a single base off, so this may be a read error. Here the CDR3 reads CVSSQEAYEQYF. The CDR3 coding sequence is TGTGTCAGCAGCCAAGAGGCCTACGAGCAGTACTTC. The V call is TRBV7-9, the J call TRBJ2-7; no clear D. This CDR3 is built from 12 residues. Germline-derived CDR1 and CDR2 are SEHNR and FQNEAQ (reference sequence).

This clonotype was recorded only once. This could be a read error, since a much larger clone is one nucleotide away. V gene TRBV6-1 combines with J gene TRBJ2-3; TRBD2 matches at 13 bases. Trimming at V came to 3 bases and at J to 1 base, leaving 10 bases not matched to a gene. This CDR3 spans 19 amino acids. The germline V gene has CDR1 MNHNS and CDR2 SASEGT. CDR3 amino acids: CASSERTSGRVIGTDTQYF. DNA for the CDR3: TGTGCCAGCAGTGAGAGGACTAGCGGGAGAGTCATCGGCACAGATACGCAGTATTTT.

This CDR3 is CASSTGTGIGPLHF. CDR3 in DNA: TGTGCCAGCAGCACCGGGACAGGGATAGGACCCCTCCACTTT. The chain has TRBV5-6 and TRBJ1-6, with 9 bases aligning to TRBD1. The CDR3 runs 14 residues. Germline V lookup: CDR1 SGHDT, CDR2 YYEEEE. With V trimmed by 4 bases and J by 12 bases, 8 bases remained unmatched.

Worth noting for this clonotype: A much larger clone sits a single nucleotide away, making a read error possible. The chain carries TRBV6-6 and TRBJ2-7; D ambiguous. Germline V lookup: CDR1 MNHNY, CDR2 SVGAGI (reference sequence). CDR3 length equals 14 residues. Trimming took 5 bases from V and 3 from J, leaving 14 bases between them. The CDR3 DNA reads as TGTGCCAGCAGTCCCCGGAGCCTGGACTACGAGCAGTACTTC. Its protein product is CASSPRSLDYEQYF.

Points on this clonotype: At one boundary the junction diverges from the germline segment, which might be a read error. This CDR3 is CASSIQTMTGVTEAYF. The DNA for the CDR3 is TGTGCCAGCAGCATACAAACGATGACAGGGGTGACTGAAGCTTACTTT. The chain has TRBV11-2 and TRBJ1-1; 8 bases line up with TRBD1. The CDR3 is 16 amino acids. Looked up from germline, CDR1 is SGHAT and CDR2 is FQNNGV. Together with reference TRBV11-2 and TRBJ1-1, the CDR3 gives the full variable domain: EAGVAQSPRYKIIEKRQSVAFWCNPISGHATLYWYQQILGQGPKLLIQFQNNGVVDDSQLPKDRFSAERLKGVDSTLKIQPAKLEDSAVYLCASSIQTMTGVTEAYFGQGTRLTVV.

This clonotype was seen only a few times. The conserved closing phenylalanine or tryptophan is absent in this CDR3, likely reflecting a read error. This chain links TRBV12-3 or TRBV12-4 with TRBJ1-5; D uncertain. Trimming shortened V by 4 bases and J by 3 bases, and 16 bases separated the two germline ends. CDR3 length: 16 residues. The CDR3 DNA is TGTGCCAGCAGTTCCTTTTTGGTAGGGATCAATCAGCCCCAGCATTCT. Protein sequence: CASSSFLVGINQPQHS.

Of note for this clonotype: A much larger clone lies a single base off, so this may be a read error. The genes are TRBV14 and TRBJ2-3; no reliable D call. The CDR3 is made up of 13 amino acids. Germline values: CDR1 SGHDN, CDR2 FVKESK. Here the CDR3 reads CAGSHRSTDTQYF. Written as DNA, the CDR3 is TGTGCCGGCAGCCACCGAAGCACAGATACGCAGTATTTT.